These T cell receptor beta chains were read from a single sample in a study of shared clonotypes between healthy human individuals. Generated by immunoSEQ multiplex PCR, the TCRdb table keeps only in-frame clones and is missing some. The table lists a few hundred thousand clones, 70% to 80% of them singletons, with more than 10% in the top ten. Material for sequencing was PBMCs. These TCRs come from a woman aged 40 to 55 in good health. Some clones in this sample may be carry-over from other donors' samples. Both conserved end residues are part of each CDR3. D genes are given only for firm matches. Size tells how often a clone was seen (once, few, many) or the class of an expanded clone, and some rows leave it out.

>.|TRBV7-3|TRBJ2-1|.
CASSLTPGPNEQFF
TGTGCCAGCAGCTTAACCCCGGGGCCGAATGAGCAGTTCTTC
>.|TRBV7-2|TRBJ1-1|.
CASSSIDSMNTEAFF
TGTGCCAGCAGCTCTATCGACAGCATGAACACTGAAGCTTTCTTT
>.|TRBV29-1|TRBJ1-1|.
CSVRFGANTEAFF
TGCAGCGTGCGTTTTGGGGCTAACACTGAAGCTTTCTTT
>.|TRBV18|TRBJ2-7|.
CASSPGALAYEQYF
TGTGCCAGCTCACCAGGGGCCTTAGCCTACGAGCAGTACTTC
>.|TRBV7-9|TRBJ1-3|.
CASSKSSNTIYF
TGTGCCAGCAGCAAGTCCTCCAACACCATATATTTT
>.|TRBV7-2|TRBJ2-7|.
CASSLSYGEQYF
TGTGCCAGCAGCTTAAGTTACGGCGAGCAGTACTTC
>.|TRBV30|TRBJ2-7|.
CAWSNNYEQYF
TGTGCCTGGAGTAATAACTACGAGCAGTACTTC
>.|TRBV6-1|TRBJ1-1|.
CASRTDWVNGEAFF
TGTGCCAGCAGGACAGATTGGGTAAACGGTGAAGCTTTCTTT
>.|TRBV6-6|TRBJ1-4|.
CASSYSNEKLFF
TGTGCCAGCAGTTACTCGAATGAAAAACTGTTTTTT
>once|TRBV7-8|TRBJ2-7|.
CATNRLGNEQYF
TGTGCCACTAACAGGTTAGGGAACGAGCAGTACTTC
>.|TRBV20-1|TRBJ2-7|TRBD2
CSAGDYYEQYF
TGCAGCGCGGGGGACTACTACGAGCAGTACTTC
>.|TRBV2|TRBJ2-5|.
CASRFQETQYF
TGTGCCAGCAGATTCCAAGAGACCCAGTACTTC
>once|TRBV19|TRBJ2-1|TRBD2
CASSILEGLAGTYNEQFF
TGTGCCAGTAGTATCTTGGAAGGACTAGCGGGAACATACAATGAGCAGTTCTTC
>.|TRBV28|TRBJ1-4|TRBD1
CASSLGGQGFEKLFF
TGTGCCAGCAGTTTAGGGGGACAGGGTTTTGAAAAACTGTTTTTT
>.|TRBV15|TRBJ1-1|.
CATSAGQVNTEAFF
TGTGCCACCAGCGCGGGGCAGGTGAACACTGAAGCTTTCTTT
>.|TRBV7-2|TRBJ2-7|TRBD1
CASSLDRGSYYEQYF
TGTGCCAGCAGTTTGGACAGGGGGTCCTACTACGAGCAGTACTTC
>few|TRBV6-4|TRBJ2-1|TRBD2
CASSDIAGSYNEQFF
TGTGCCAGCAGTGACATAGCGGGCTCCTACAATGAGCAGTTCTTC
>.|TRBV28|TRBJ2-2|.
CASSFLGCTGGLFF
TGTGCCAGCAGTTTTTTGGGTTGCACCGGGGGGCTGTTTTTT
>.|TRBV18|TRBJ2-7|.
CASSPPGLSYEQYF
TGTGCCAGCTCACCACCGGGGCTATCCTACGAGCAGTACTTC
>few|TRBV18|TRBJ2-5|TRBD1
CASSPPGNRGQETQYF
TGTGCCAGCTCGCCACCGGGAAACAGGGGACAAGAGACCCAGTACTTC
>few|TRBV5-1|TRBJ2-7|TRBD2
CASSPGGTSGEQYF
TGCGCCAGCAGCCCGGGGGGGACTAGCGGCGAGCAGTACTTC
>.|TRBV2|TRBJ2-6|.
CASSEALQYGANVLTF
TGTGCCAGCAGTGAAGCGCTTCAGTATGGGGCCAACGTCCTGACTTTC
>.|TRBV18|TRBJ2-6|.
CASSPADPGANVLTF
TGTGCCAGCTCACCAGCGGATCCTGGGGCCAACGTCCTGACTTTC
>.|TRBV28|TRBJ2-5|.
CASSLSGRGRETQYF
TGTGCCAGCAGTTTAAGTGGGAGAGGACGAGAGACCCAGTACTTC
>few|TRBV4-2|TRBJ2-5|TRBD2
CASSPVSGRGETQYF
TGTGCCAGCAGCCCGGTGAGCGGGAGGGGGGAGACCCAGTACTTC
>few|TRBV15|TRBJ1-1|TRBD1
CATSKGAGTEAFF
TGTGCCACCAGCAAGGGGGCCGGGACTGAAGCTTTCTTT
>.|TRBV18|TRBJ2-4|.
CASSLRSKGLGYDIQYF
TGTGCCAGCTCACTTCGGTCGAAGGGATTGGGGTATGACATTCAGTACTTC
>.|TRBV7-9|TRBJ2-3|.
CASSLAGGDTQYF
TGTGCCAGCAGCTTAGCGGGAGGAGATACGCAGTATTTT
>.|TRBV30|TRBJ2-5|.
CAWSPLGETQYF
TGTGCCTGGAGCCCCCTCGGGGAGACCCAGTACTTC
>.|TRBV27|TRBJ1-1|.
CASRPGQRNTEAFF
TGTGCCAGCAGGCCCGGACAGAGGAACACTGAAGCTTTCTTT
>.|TRBV7-3|TRBJ2-5|.
CASSPMHSQETQYF
TGTGCCAGCAGCCCCATGCACTCCCAAGAGACCCAGTACTTC
>.|TRBV6-5|TRBJ1-4|.
CASSYSTLNEKLFF
TGTGCCAGCAGTTACTCGACTCTTAATGAAAAACTGTTTTTT
>.|TRBV10-1|TRBJ2-1|TRBD2
CASSRSGNNVHEQFF
TGCGCCAGCTCCCGAAGCGGGAATAATGTCCATGAGCAGTTCTTC
>.|TRBV4-3|TRBJ1-4|.
CASSQGPLGQLATNEKLFF
TGCGCCAGCAGCCAAGGGCCGCTGGGACAACTTGCAACTAATGAAAAACTGTTTTTT
>once|TRBV6-5|TRBJ2-7|TRBD2
CASNQMGLAYEQYF
TGTGCCAGCAACCAAATGGGACTAGCGTACGAGCAGTACTTC
>.|TRBV6-1|TRBJ1-2|.
CASSEGVFYGYTF
TGTGCCAGCAGTGAAGGGGTTTTTTATGGCTACACCTTC
>many|TRBV7-3|TRBJ2-2|.
CASSLSGRSGELFF
TGTGCCAGCAGCTTATCAGGGCGGTCCGGGGAGCTGTTTTTT
>.|TRBV5-1|TRBJ1-3|.
CASSPDWAGNTIYF
TGCGCCAGCAGCCCCGACTGGGCTGGAAACACCATATACTTT
>.|TRBV7-8|TRBJ2-2|TRBD1
CASSLGDRFTGELLF
TGTGCCAGCAGCTTAGGGGACAGGTTCACCGGGGAGCTGCTTTTT
>.|TRBV28|TRBJ1-2|.
CASNRDLRGYTF
TGTGCCAGCAACAGGGATTTGCGGGGCTACACCTTC
>once|TRBV19|TRBJ2-7|.
CASSRGQYEQYF
TGTGCCAGTAGCCGTGGACAGTACGAGCAGTACTTC
>.|TRBV2|TRBJ1-3|.
CASSEITSGNTIYF
TGTGCCAGCAGTGAAATCACCTCTGGAAACACCATATATTTT
>many|TRBV4-1|TRBJ2-7|.
CASSPQIGSEEQYF
TGCGCCAGCAGCCCTCAGATTGGGTCGGAGGAGCAGTACTTC
>.|TRBV6-1|TRBJ2-7|TRBD1
CASSTGTGSSEQYF
TGTGCCAGCAGTACCGGGACAGGGTCGTCAGAGCAGTACTTC
>.|TRBV28|TRBJ1-5|.
CASSTGSNQPQHF
TGTGCCAGCAGTACAGGGAGCAATCAGCCCCAGCATTTT
>once|TRBV10-3|TRBJ2-2|.
CAISGLAKNTGELFF
TGCGCCATCAGTGGCCTAGCTAAGAACACCGGGGAGCTGTTTTTT
>.|TRBV11-2|TRBJ2-1|TRBD2
CASSSGLAGALSSYNEQFF
TGTGCCAGCAGCTCGGGACTAGCGGGAGCACTGTCCTCCTACAATGAGCAGTTCTTC
>few|TRBV29-1|TRBJ1-5|TRBD1
CSVVFGTGGFQPQHF
TGCAGCGTTGTTTTCGGGACAGGGGGTTTCCAGCCCCAGCATTTT
>few|TRBV29-1|TRBJ2-7|.
CSVGRGLYYEQYF
TGCAGCGTTGGTAGAGGCCTCTACTACGAGCAGTACTTC
>.|TRBV2|TRBJ2-7|TRBD1
CASSGGWGPTGDSSYEQYF
TGTGCCAGCAGTGGGGGCTGGGGGCCGACAGGGGACAGCTCCTACGAGCAGTACTTC
>.|TRBV5-4|TRBJ2-6|TRBD1
CASSSQGAGGANVLTF
TGTGCCAGCAGCTCACAGGGGGCGGGCGGGGCCAACGTCCTGACTTTC